This TCR beta chain originates from a study of T cell responses to AZD1222 COVID-19 vaccine. TCRdb's copy holds only in-frame clones and misses some; the assay was immunoSEQ multiplex PCR. The data show about 170,000 clones, with 70% to 90% seen just once and around 1.1% held by the top ten. Broader study findings: Distributed over spike, vaccine-associated CD4 TCRs predominated at 160-218 and 743-854. The breadth and depth of Spike-specific TCRs increased once two AZD1222 doses had been given. Repertoires were collected only later (after the peak T cell response had occurred).

CDR3 length: 15 residues. Germline CDR1 MNHEY, CDR2 SVGAGI. Trimming removed 5 bases from V and 3 bases from J, with 16 bases in between. In regard to this clone: The antigen is undetermined.

Combined were second doses at about 4 or about 12 weeks. The TCR sequence derives from an adult who received the AZD1222 COVID-19 vaccine. The gene calls are TRBV6-5 and TRBJ1-2, with D tentatively TRBD1 (5 bases). This sample comprised peripheral blood, obtained 28 days after the second AZD1222 dose. The CDR3, as DNA: TGTGCCAGCAGTCCGGGACTGCGGGTCGACTATGGCTACACCTTC. It encodes CASSPGLRVDYGYTF.